A selection of T cell receptor beta chains follows, all from one sample in a study of cytomegalovirus exposure and HLA in healthy donors. Using immunoSEQ multiplex PCR, the repertoire was profiled, and TCRdb retains in-frame clones only, with some absent. Here the sample spans approximately 140,000 clones, roughly 90% being singletons. Sequencing was done on a sample of PBMCs. Receptor source: a woman in her forties in good health and CMV-seronegative. Both conserved end residues are part of each CDR3. The order of the fields is clone size, V gene, D gene, J gene, CDR3 protein, CDR3 DNA. D genes are given only for firm matches. Size values are once, few and many counts, or a class for expanded clones, and some rows have none.

abundance: .; v_gene: TRBV27; d_gene: .; j_gene: TRBJ2-1; CDR3aa: CASRPSQVGYNEQFF; CDR3nt: TGTGCCAGCAGGCCGTCCCAGGTGGGTTACAATGAGCAGTTCTTC
abundance: few; v_gene: TRBV2; d_gene: TRBD1; j_gene: TRBJ2-7; CDR3aa: CATGGTGGGHEQYF; CDR3nt: TGTGCCACCGGGGGCACAGGGGGAGGCCACGAGCAGTACTTC
abundance: .; v_gene: TRBV6-6; d_gene: TRBD1; j_gene: TRBJ2-7; CDR3aa: CASSGQSYEQYF; CDR3nt: TGTGCCAGTTCGGGACAGTCCTACGAGCAGTACTTC
abundance: .; v_gene: TRBV2; d_gene: .; j_gene: TRBJ1-2; CDR3aa: CASKEQVLGYGYTF; CDR3nt: TGTGCCAGCAAGGAACAGGTTCTCGGCTATGGCTACACCTTC
abundance: .; v_gene: TRBV5-1; d_gene: .; j_gene: TRBJ2-3; CDR3aa: CASSLWTSTDTQYF; CDR3nt: TGCGCCAGCAGCTTGTGGACTAGCACAGATACGCAGTATTTT
abundance: few; v_gene: TRBV6-6; d_gene: .; j_gene: TRBJ2-7; CDR3aa: CASSYRQAYEQYF; CDR3nt: TGTGCCAGCAGTTACCGACAAGCCTACGAGCAGTACTTC
abundance: .; v_gene: TRBV6-6; d_gene: TRBD2; j_gene: TRBJ2-7; CDR3aa: CASSPSGRPYEQYF; CDR3nt: TGTGCCAGCAGTCCTAGCGGGAGACCCTACGAGCAGTACTTC
abundance: once; v_gene: TRBV5-1; d_gene: TRBD1; j_gene: TRBJ1-2; CDR3aa: CASSLTGQGNGYTF; CDR3nt: TGCGCCAGCAGCTTAACCGGACAGGGCAATGGCTACACCTTC
abundance: .; v_gene: TRBV7-9; d_gene: TRBD1; j_gene: TRBJ1-1; CDR3aa: CASSLTNRGEAFF; CDR3nt: TGTGCCAGCAGCTTAACGAACAGGGGTGAAGCTTTCTTT
abundance: .; v_gene: TRBV27; d_gene: TRBD1; j_gene: TRBJ2-1; CDR3aa: CASSLWGTGVHEQFF; CDR3nt: TGTGCCAGCAGTTTATGGGGGACAGGGGTGCATGAGCAGTTCTTC
abundance: .; v_gene: TRBV5-6; d_gene: TRBD1; j_gene: TRBJ2-7; CDR3aa: CASSWDRGGEQYF; CDR3nt: TGTGCCAGCAGCTGGGACAGGGGGGGAGAGCAGTACTTC
abundance: .; v_gene: TRBV11-3; d_gene: TRBD1; j_gene: TRBJ1-1; CDR3aa: CASSLATGLTEAFF; CDR3nt: TGTGCCAGCAGCTTAGCGACAGGGTTGACTGAAGCTTTCTTT
abundance: .; v_gene: TRBV7-3; d_gene: TRBD1; j_gene: TRBJ1-2; CDR3aa: CASSGGQGSNGYTF; CDR3nt: TGTGCCAGCAGCGGTGGACAGGGAAGTAATGGCTACACCTTC
abundance: .; v_gene: TRBV5-8; d_gene: .; j_gene: TRBJ2-7; CDR3aa: CASSLMGALSYEQYF; CDR3nt: TGTGCCAGCAGCTTGATGGGGGCCCTCTCCTACGAGCAGTACTTC
abundance: .; v_gene: TRBV10-3; d_gene: .; j_gene: TRBJ2-1; CDR3aa: CAISESGTQNNEQFF; CDR3nt: TGTGCCATCAGTGAGTCCGGGACTCAAAACAATGAGCAGTTCTTC
abundance: .; v_gene: TRBV16; d_gene: .; j_gene: TRBJ2-3; CDR3aa: CASSQSVRGDTQYF; CDR3nt: TGTGCCAGCAGCCAATCCGTTCGGGGGGATACGCAGTATTTT
abundance: .; v_gene: TRBV5-1; d_gene: .; j_gene: TRBJ2-7; CDR3aa: CASSLGAGAKRYEQYF; CDR3nt: TGCGCCAGCAGCTTGGGGGCAGGGGCCAAAAGATACGAGCAGTACTTC
abundance: .; v_gene: TRBV5-1; d_gene: .; j_gene: TRBJ1-5; CDR3aa: CASTLFGGEGQPQHF; CDR3nt: TGCGCCAGCACGCTCTTTGGGGGGGAAGGCCAGCCCCAGCATTTT
abundance: .; v_gene: TRBV9; d_gene: .; j_gene: TRBJ2-7; CDR3aa: CASSPGAGASGGPSYEQYF; CDR3nt: TGTGCCAGCAGCCCTGGGGCAGGGGCCTCGGGAGGTCCCTCCTACGAGCAGTACTTC
abundance: .; v_gene: TRBV29-1; d_gene: .; j_gene: TRBJ2-7; CDR3aa: CSVVRGGMDEQYF; CDR3nt: TGCAGCGTTGTAAGGGGGGGGATGGACGAGCAGTACTTC
abundance: .; v_gene: TRBV28; d_gene: .; j_gene: TRBJ1-6; CDR3aa: CASSTPGYGDSPLHF; CDR3nt: TGTGCCAGCAGTACCCCAGGGTACGGAGATTCACCCCTCCACTTT
abundance: .; v_gene: TRBV9; d_gene: TRBD1; j_gene: TRBJ2-7; CDR3aa: CASTEGTGIGEQYF; CDR3nt: TGTGCCAGCACCGAAGGGACAGGGATCGGCGAGCAGTACTTC
abundance: .; v_gene: TRBV28; d_gene: .; j_gene: TRBJ2-2; CDR3aa: CASSLSKGRSENTGELFF; CDR3nt: TGTGCCAGCAGTTTATCTAAGGGGCGATCGGAGAACACCGGGGAGCTGTTTTTT
abundance: .; v_gene: TRBV27; d_gene: TRBD2; j_gene: TRBJ2-3; CDR3aa: CASSLYSPGLAGGLDTQYF; CDR3nt: TGTGCCAGCAGTTTATATAGCCCGGGACTAGCGGGAGGGTTGGATACGCAGTATTTT
abundance: .; v_gene: TRBV30; d_gene: TRBD1; j_gene: TRBJ1-2; CDR3aa: CAWSRDRPRGYTF; CDR3nt: TGTGCCTGGAGTAGGGACAGGCCCCGGGGCTACACCTTC
abundance: .; v_gene: TRBV2; d_gene: .; j_gene: TRBJ1-1; CDR3aa: CASSEAGVGMNTEAFF; CDR3nt: TGTGCCAGCAGTGAAGCAGGGGTTGGAATGAACACTGAAGCTTTCTTT
abundance: few; v_gene: TRBV6-6; d_gene: .; j_gene: TRBJ1-5; CDR3aa: CASRHREQPQHF; CDR3nt: TGTGCCAGCAGGCACAGGGAACAGCCCCAGCATTTT
abundance: .; v_gene: TRBV27; d_gene: .; j_gene: TRBJ2-5; CDR3aa: CASSLSHGAGGATQYF; CDR3nt: TGTGCCAGCAGTTTATCTCACGGGGCCGGGGGTGCGACCCAGTACTTC
abundance: .; v_gene: TRBV5-1; d_gene: TRBD1; j_gene: TRBJ2-3; CDR3aa: CASSRGQASTDTQYF; CDR3nt: TGCGCCAGCAGCCGCGGACAGGCAAGCACAGATACGCAGTATTTT
abundance: .; v_gene: TRBV5-1; d_gene: TRBD2; j_gene: TRBJ2-1; CDR3aa: CASSLSSGRTNEQFF; CDR3nt: TGCGCCAGCAGCTTATCTAGCGGGAGGACGAATGAGCAGTTCTTC
abundance: .; v_gene: TRBV7-8; d_gene: TRBD1; j_gene: TRBJ2-5; CDR3aa: CASSRGQGETQYF; CDR3nt: TGTGCCAGCAGCCGGGGACAGGGTGAGACCCAGTACTTC
abundance: .; v_gene: TRBV10-3; d_gene: TRBD1; j_gene: TRBJ2-7; CDR3aa: CATWTGSPYEQYF; CDR3nt: TGTGCCACCTGGACAGGGTCACCCTACGAGCAGTACTTC
abundance: once; v_gene: TRBV28; d_gene: TRBD2; j_gene: TRBJ2-1; CDR3aa: CASRRTSGTVAGEQFF; CDR3nt: TGTGCCAGCAGAAGGACTAGCGGCACCGTGGCAGGTGAGCAGTTCTTC
abundance: .; v_gene: TRBV6-5; d_gene: .; j_gene: TRBJ2-3; CDR3aa: CASSYSYSRDTDTQYF; CDR3nt: TGTGCCAGCAGTTACTCGTATTCGCGGGACACAGATACGCAGTATTTT
abundance: .; v_gene: TRBV2; d_gene: .; j_gene: TRBJ1-3; CDR3aa: CASSGQITGNTIYF; CDR3nt: TGTGCCAGCAGTGGACAGATCACTGGAAACACCATATATTTT
abundance: .; v_gene: TRBV30; d_gene: .; j_gene: TRBJ2-2; CDR3aa: CAWSVLWRQNTGELFF; CDR3nt: TGTGCCTGGAGTGTACTTTGGCGGCAGAACACCGGGGAGCTGTTTTTT
abundance: .; v_gene: TRBV7-2; d_gene: .; j_gene: TRBJ2-7; CDR3aa: CASSSGASTYEQYF; CDR3nt: TGTGCCAGCAGCTCTGGGGCCTCAACCTACGAGCAGTACTTC
abundance: .; v_gene: TRBV5-3; d_gene: .; j_gene: TRBJ1-5; CDR3aa: CARQTGVVNQPQHF; CDR3nt: TGTGCCAGGCAGACAGGCGTGGTAAATCAGCCCCAGCATTTT
abundance: .; v_gene: TRBV10-3; d_gene: TRBD1; j_gene: TRBJ2-7; CDR3aa: CAISQGTGTYEQYF; CDR3nt: TGTGCCATCAGTCAGGGGACAGGAACCTACGAGCAGTACTTC
abundance: .; v_gene: TRBV27; d_gene: TRBD1; j_gene: TRBJ1-4; CDR3aa: CASSLGQGHEKLFF; CDR3nt: TGTGCCAGCAGTTTGGGACAGGGACATGAAAAACTGTTTTTT
abundance: once; v_gene: TRBV5-6; d_gene: TRBD1; j_gene: TRBJ1-4; CDR3aa: CASSLGQGKAKRREKLFF; CDR3nt: TGTGCCAGCAGCTTGGGACAGGGTAAGGCAAAGCGGCGCGAAAAACTGTTTTTT
abundance: .; v_gene: TRBV13; d_gene: TRBD2; j_gene: TRBJ2-7; CDR3aa: CASSLIGGRAYEQYF; CDR3nt: TGTGCCAGCAGCTTAATAGGCGGGAGGGCCTACGAGCAGTACTTC
abundance: .; v_gene: TRBV7-9; d_gene: .; j_gene: TRBJ1-1; CDR3aa: CSSSFDSFLNTEAFF; CDR3nt: TGTTCCAGCAGCTTCGACAGTTTTTTGAACACTGAAGCTTTCTTT
abundance: .; v_gene: TRBV7-8; d_gene: TRBD1; j_gene: TRBJ1-2; CDR3aa: CASSNPGQGAEGYTF; CDR3nt: TGTGCCAGCAGCAACCCGGGACAGGGGGCCGAAGGCTACACCTTC
abundance: .; v_gene: TRBV19; d_gene: .; j_gene: TRBJ1-1; CDR3aa: CASSIAEGWGTEAFF; CDR3nt: TGTGCCAGTAGTATTGCCGAGGGCTGGGGCACTGAAGCTTTCTTT
abundance: .; v_gene: TRBV7-9; d_gene: .; j_gene: TRBJ1-5; CDR3aa: CASSSSGEPQHF; CDR3nt: TGTGCCAGCAGCTCCTCGGGGGAGCCCCAGCATTTT
abundance: few; v_gene: TRBV11-3; d_gene: .; j_gene: TRBJ1-1; CDR3aa: CASLPGGKNTEAFF; CDR3nt: TGTGCCAGCCTTCCGGGGGGCAAGAACACTGAAGCTTTCTTT
abundance: .; v_gene: TRBV5-5; d_gene: .; j_gene: TRBJ2-5; CDR3aa: CASSLEREETQYF; CDR3nt: TGTGCCAGCAGCTTGGAACGGGAAGAGACCCAGTACTTC
abundance: .; v_gene: TRBV11-2; d_gene: .; j_gene: TRBJ1-1; CDR3aa: CASSLVEGWAFF; CDR3nt: TGTGCCAGCAGCTTAGTGGAGGGGTGGGCTTTCTTT
abundance: .; v_gene: TRBV6-5; d_gene: .; j_gene: TRBJ1-1; CDR3aa: CASSYSDNREAFF; CDR3nt: TGTGCCAGCAGTTACTCGGATAATCGGGAGGCTTTCTTT
abundance: .; v_gene: TRBV27; d_gene: TRBD1; j_gene: TRBJ1-5; CDR3aa: CASSTPGQDQPQHF; CDR3nt: TGTGCCAGCAGTACCCCGGGACAGGATCAGCCCCAGCATTTT
abundance: .; v_gene: TRBV6-5; d_gene: .; j_gene: TRBJ1-2; CDR3aa: CASAQEYRDTGGYTF; CDR3nt: TGTGCCAGCGCCCAGGAATACAGGGATACGGGGGGCTACACCTTC
abundance: .; v_gene: TRBV5-4; d_gene: .; j_gene: TRBJ2-1; CDR3aa: CASSFGQGEGNEQFF; CDR3nt: TGTGCCAGCAGCTTCGGGCAGGGTGAAGGAAATGAGCAGTTCTTC
abundance: .; v_gene: TRBV28; d_gene: .; j_gene: TRBJ1-2; CDR3aa: CASRKQLSGYGYTF; CDR3nt: TGTGCCAGCAGGAAGCAACTCTCGGGCTATGGCTACACCTTC
abundance: .; v_gene: TRBV5-8; d_gene: .; j_gene: TRBJ2-1; CDR3aa: CASSSYEQFF; CDR3nt: TGTGCCAGCAGCTCGTATGAGCAGTTCTTC